A selection of T cell receptor beta chains follows, all from one sample in a study of T cell changes during pregnancy in multiple sclerosis. Generated by immunoSEQ multiplex PCR, the TCRdb table keeps only in-frame clones and is missing some. The data show under 50,000 clones, 89% seen once. The specimen was CD4+ T cells from peripheral blood mononuclear cells, collected after pregnancy. These receptors originate from a female donor with multiple sclerosis, enrolled in a pregnancy study. The CDR3 runs from the conserved cysteine through the conserved F or W. Each record gives: clone size, D gene, J gene, V gene, CDR3 DNA, CDR3 protein. The D gene is left open where the match is weak. The listing skips clone size in some rows; elsewhere it reads once, few, many or a size class.

. . TRBJ1-2 TRBV4-2 TGTGCCAGCAGCCAAGGATCAGCGACGGATGGCTACACCTTC CASSQGSATDGYTF
. TRBD1 TRBJ2-3 TRBV7-2 TGTGCCAGCAGCCCCGGGACAGGGGATGGAGATACGCAGTATTTT CASSPGTGDGDTQYF
. . TRBJ2-7 TRBV11-2 TGTGCCAGCAGCTTAGCTGGGGGACTCACCTACGAGCAGTACTTC CASSLAGGLTYEQYF
. . TRBJ1-5 TRBV28 TGTGCCAGCCATGTGGGGGCGACGTCCAATCAGCCCCAGCATTTT CASHVGATSNQPQHF
once TRBD1 TRBJ2-7 TRBV5-4 TGTGCCAGCAGCTTGAGGGGACAGGTGATCTCCTACGAGCAGTACTTC CASSLRGQVISYEQYF
once TRBD1 TRBJ2-7 TRBV28 TGTGCCAGCAAATACAGGGGGTCGGGCGAGCAGTACTTC CASKYRGSGEQYF
. . TRBJ2-5 TRBV7-6 TGTGCCAGCAGCCCAGCGGGCGGCTACTACCAAGAGACCCAGTACTTC CASSPAGGYYQETQYF
few . TRBJ2-1 TRBV7-8 TGTGCCAGCAGCCCGACTAGTCTCGATGAGCAGTTCTTC CASSPTSLDEQFF
. . TRBJ2-7 TRBV27 TGTGCCAGCAGTTTAGAGGGACTGGAAAGTTACGAGCAGTACTTC CASSLEGLESYEQYF
. TRBD1 TRBJ2-7 TRBV18 TGTGCCAGCTCTCTCCGGGACAGGACCTACGAGCAGTACTTC CASSLRDRTYEQYF
few . TRBJ1-4 TRBV5-6 TGTGCCAGCAGCTTGGCAGGAGGGGATGAAAAACTGTTTTTT CASSLAGGDEKLFF